This TCR beta chain was retrieved from a study of blood T cell repertoires in COVID-19. This CDR3 spans 15 amino acids. V shed 0 bases and J shed 0 bases, with 9 bases lying between them. Germline V CDR1 and CDR2: SGHRS, YFSETQ. How the authors handled the data: Researchers report that nucleated cell counts were estimated from reference gene primer amplification. Assay used: immunoSEQ multiplex PCR; TCRdb lists only in-frame clones, some missing. Clonal size and the V and J genes are those of that table, whereas D and trimming came from the DNA. The sample consists of roughly 70,000 clones, 70% to 90% of them appearing once.

Specimen: peripheral blood. The source is a man aged 45 to 65 with active COVID-19. The chain combines TRBV5-1 with TRBJ1-1; perhaps TRBD1 as D (6 bases). The CDR3 is CASSLEGQMNTEAFF. CDR3 bases: TGCGCCAGCAGCTTGGAGGGACAAATGAACACTGAAGCTTTCTTT. Supplemented by reference TRBV5-1 and TRBJ1-1, the full variable domain reads KAGVTQTPRYLIKTRGQQVTLSCSPISGHRSVSWYQQTPGQGLQFLFEYFSETQRNKGNFPGRFSGRQFSNSRSEMNVSTLELGDSALYLCASSLEGQMNTEAFFGQGTRLTVV.